These T cell receptor beta chains were read from a single sample in a study of breast tumors, draining lymph nodes, adjacent tissues. TCRdb used MiXCR to reprocess the multiplex PCR reads, holding one entry per CDR3 protein. Of tens of thousands of distinct CDR3 sequences in the sample, approximately 30% were seen once. Sequenced material: axillary lymph node tissue. The receptors were gathered from a female donor with breast cancer. Some clones in this sample may be carry-over from other donors' samples. Each CDR3 is given with its conserved first and last residue. Each record gives: J gene, D gene, CDR3 length, V gene, clone size, CDR3 DNA, CDR3 protein. The D gene is left open where the match is weak. Clone size is given for some rows only: seen once, a few or many times, or a class if the clone is expanded.

j_gene: TRBJ2-7
d_gene: NA
len: 12
v_gene: TRBV9
abundance: many
CDR3nt: TGTGCCAGCAGCCCCAACCACTACGAGCAGTACTTC
CDR3aa: CASSPNHYEQYF

j_gene: TRBJ2-1
d_gene: TRBD2
len: 15
v_gene: TRBV7-8
abundance: many
CDR3nt: TGTGCCAGCAGCTTAGCACCCGGGAGGGGGTTTGAGCAGTTCTTC
CDR3aa: CASSLAPGRGFEQFF

j_gene: TRBJ1-2
d_gene: NA
len: 13
v_gene: TRBV20-1
abundance: many
CDR3nt: TGCAGTGCTAGGGAGGCAGGGCGGTATGGCTACACCTTC
CDR3aa: CSAREAGRYGYTF

j_gene: TRBJ2-7
d_gene: TRBD1
len: 14
v_gene: TRBV3-1
abundance: many
CDR3nt: TGTGCCAGCAGCCAGACTCAGGGGGATTACGAGCAGTACTTC
CDR3aa: CASSQTQGDYEQYF

j_gene: TRBJ2-2
d_gene: TRBD2
len: 16
v_gene: TRBV11-2
abundance: many
CDR3nt: TGTGCCAGCAGCTTTACTAGCGGGAGAAACACCGGGGAGCTGTTTTTT
CDR3aa: CASSFTSGRNTGELFF

j_gene: TRBJ2-5
d_gene: TRBD2
len: 19
v_gene: TRBV5-8
abundance: many
CDR3nt: TGTGCCAGCAGCTTGCTCCGAACTAGCGGGGGGGAGATGGGAGAGACCCAGTACTTC
CDR3aa: CASSLLRTSGGEMGETQYF

j_gene: TRBJ1-3
d_gene: TRBD1
len: 13
v_gene: TRBV29-1
abundance: many
CDR3nt: TGCAGCGTTGTCGGCCAGGGGGTAGACACCATATATTTT
CDR3aa: CSVVGQGVDTIYF

j_gene: TRBJ2-2
d_gene: NA
len: 14
v_gene: TRBV20-1
abundance: NA
CDR3nt: TGCAGTGCTAGAGTTAGTTCGAGACCGACGGAGCTGTTTTTT
CDR3aa: CSARVSSRPTELFF

j_gene: TRBJ1-2
d_gene: NA
len: 15
v_gene: TRBV12-3/TRBV12-4
abundance: NA
CDR3nt: TGTGCCAGCAGTGGGGACACCGGGGAGGGCTATGGCTACACCTTC
CDR3aa: CASSGDTGEGYGYTF

j_gene: TRBJ2-7
d_gene: NA
len: 13
v_gene: TRBV5-8
abundance: many
CDR3nt: TGTGCCAGCAGCCGGGACTGGGTCGGCGAGCAGTACTTC
CDR3aa: CASSRDWVGEQYF

j_gene: TRBJ2-3
d_gene: TRBD1
len: 21
v_gene: TRBV20-1
abundance: NA
CDR3nt: TGCAGTGCTGATAGCGGTCCGGGACAGGTCTTGTTAGTGCGGGGAAAGCATACGCAGTATTTT
CDR3aa: CSADSGPGQVLLVRGKHTQYF

j_gene: TRBJ1-2
d_gene: NA
len: 15
v_gene: TRBV5-8
abundance: many
CDR3nt: TGTGCCAGCAGCTTGCAGGGAAAACGCGGCTATGGCTACACCTTC
CDR3aa: CASSLQGKRGYGYTF

j_gene: TRBJ1-2
d_gene: NA
len: 12
v_gene: TRBV11-2
abundance: few
CDR3nt: TGTGCCAGCAGCTTAGACGGGGGGGGCTACACCTTC
CDR3aa: CASSLDGGGYTF

j_gene: TRBJ2-3
d_gene: TRBD1
len: 15
v_gene: TRBV6-1
abundance: many
CDR3nt: TGTGCCAGCCTATACCAACCACAGGGGACAGATACGCAGTATTTT
CDR3aa: CASLYQPQGTDTQYF

j_gene: TRBJ2-1
d_gene: NA
len: 15
v_gene: TRBV19
abundance: many
CDR3nt: TGTGCCAGTAGCACGGACGGAGGGCCTTACAATGAGCAGTTCTTC
CDR3aa: CASSTDGGPYNEQFF

j_gene: TRBJ1-5
d_gene: NA
len: 11
v_gene: TRBV6-1
abundance: many
CDR3nt: TGTGCCAGCAGGGAGAATCAGCCCCAGCATTTT
CDR3aa: CASRENQPQHF

j_gene: TRBJ2-7
d_gene: NA
len: 14
v_gene: TRBV11-1
abundance: many
CDR3nt: TGTGCCAGCAGCTTACCCTCTCTCCCCTACGAGCAGTACTTC
CDR3aa: CASSLPSLPYEQYF

j_gene: TRBJ2-1
d_gene: TRBD2
len: 15
v_gene: TRBV6-2/TRBV6-3
abundance: NA
CDR3nt: TGTGCCTGCAGTCAACTAGCGGGCCTCTACAATGAGCAGTTCTTC
CDR3aa: CACSQLAGLYNEQFF

j_gene: TRBJ1-2
d_gene: NA
len: 11
v_gene: TRBV19
abundance: many
CDR3nt: TGTGCCAGTGGGCTTAACTATGGCTACACCTTC
CDR3aa: CASGLNYGYTF

j_gene: TRBJ2-5
d_gene: TRBD2
len: 16
v_gene: TRBV4-2
abundance: many
CDR3nt: TGTGCCAGCAGCCAGTTAGCGGGTAAGGGGAGAGAGACCCAGTACTTC
CDR3aa: CASSQLAGKGRETQYF

j_gene: TRBJ2-2
d_gene: TRBD2
len: 15
v_gene: TRBV7-2
abundance: many
CDR3nt: TGTGCCAGCAGCCCTGGGGGACTAGGGACCGGGGAGCTGTTTTTT
CDR3aa: CASSPGGLGTGELFF

j_gene: TRBJ1-1
d_gene: NA
len: 14
v_gene: TRBV6-2/TRBV6-3
abundance: NA
CDR3nt: TGTGCCAGCAGCCGATATTTGGGGATTACTGAAGCTTTCTTT
CDR3aa: CASSRYLGITEAFF

j_gene: TRBJ2-5
d_gene: TRBD1
len: 14
v_gene: TRBV7-8
abundance: many
CDR3nt: TGTGCCAGCAGCCTGACAGGGGGGTTAGGGACCCAGTACTTC
CDR3aa: CASSLTGGLGTQYF

j_gene: TRBJ1-2
d_gene: TRBD1
len: 12
v_gene: TRBV6-1
abundance: many
CDR3nt: TGTGCCAGCAGTGAGGGGACAGTCGGCTACACCTTC
CDR3aa: CASSEGTVGYTF

j_gene: TRBJ2-7
d_gene: NA
len: 16
v_gene: TRBV29-1
abundance: NA
CDR3nt: TGCAGCGTTCAATTTGCCGACGAGGGGCGCGAGTACGGGCAGTACTTC
CDR3aa: CSVQFADEGREYGQYF

j_gene: TRBJ1-2
d_gene: NA
len: 12
v_gene: TRBV5-8
abundance: many
CDR3nt: TGTGCCAGCAGCTTTGGAGGGAATGGCTACACCTTC
CDR3aa: CASSFGGNGYTF

j_gene: TRBJ2-2
d_gene: NA
len: 13
v_gene: TRBV19
abundance: NA
CDR3nt: TGTGCCAGTAAATTAAGGGAGGCCGGGGAGCTGTTTTTT
CDR3aa: CASKLREAGELFF

j_gene: TRBJ1-5
d_gene: NA
len: 11
v_gene: TRBV19
abundance: NA
CDR3nt: TGTGCCAGTAGTACCAGGCGTTCCGAGCATTTT
CDR3aa: CASSTRRSEHF

j_gene: TRBJ1-2
d_gene: NA
len: 13
v_gene: TRBV2
abundance: many
CDR3nt: TGTGCCAGCAGCGCCTTAGGTGGTGCTGGCTACACCTTC
CDR3aa: CASSALGGAGYTF

j_gene: TRBJ2-7
d_gene: NA
len: 15
v_gene: TRBV4-3
abundance: many
CDR3nt: TGCGCCAGCAGCCAGATTCCAGGGGATGGCTACGAGCAGTACTTC
CDR3aa: CASSQIPGDGYEQYF

j_gene: TRBJ2-1
d_gene: TRBD1
len: 15
v_gene: TRBV6-2/TRBV6-3
abundance: many
CDR3nt: TGTGCCAGCATTTCCCAGGACAGGGCCCACAATGAGCAGTTCTTC
CDR3aa: CASISQDRAHNEQFF

j_gene: TRBJ2-5
d_gene: NA
len: 14
v_gene: TRBV7-9
abundance: once
CDR3nt: TGTGCCAGCCTGACGGGGGCGCGGCAAGAGACTCAGTACTTC
CDR3aa: CASLTGARQETQYF

j_gene: TRBJ1-5
d_gene: TRBD1
len: 14
v_gene: TRBV4-1
abundance: many
CDR3nt: TGCGCCAGCAGCCAAGGAGGGGGCGGTCAGCCCCAGCATTTT
CDR3aa: CASSQGGGGQPQHF

j_gene: TRBJ1-6
d_gene: NA
len: 15
v_gene: TRBV11-2
abundance: many
CDR3nt: TGTGCCAGCAGCCTCGGACGGGGCGGGAATTCACCCCTCCACTTT
CDR3aa: CASSLGRGGNSPLHF

j_gene: TRBJ1-6
d_gene: NA
len: 16
v_gene: TRBV5-8
abundance: many
CDR3nt: TGTGCCAGCAGCTTGGGCGGACAGCTCGGTGGTTCACCCCTCCACTTT
CDR3aa: CASSLGGQLGGSPLHF

j_gene: TRBJ2-1
d_gene: NA
len: 16
v_gene: TRBV4-3
abundance: many
CDR3nt: TGCGCCAGCAGCCATACTAGCAGACTCTCCTACAATGAGCAGTTCTTC
CDR3aa: CASSHTSRLSYNEQFF

j_gene: TRBJ2-7
d_gene: TRBD2
len: 15
v_gene: TRBV25-1
abundance: many
CDR3nt: TGTGCCAGCAGTGAGTGGACTAGCGCCACCTACGAGCAGTACTTC
CDR3aa: CASSEWTSATYEQYF

j_gene: TRBJ2-2
d_gene: NA
len: 12
v_gene: TRBV6-5
abundance: many
CDR3nt: TGTGCCAGCAGCCACCTAGCGGGGGAGCTGTTTTTT
CDR3aa: CASSHLAGELFF

j_gene: TRBJ2-3
d_gene: NA
len: 15
v_gene: TRBV27
abundance: many
CDR3nt: TGTGCCAGCAGTTTAGCCCAGGGGAACACAGATACGCAGTATTTT
CDR3aa: CASSLAQGNTDTQYF

j_gene: TRBJ2-3
d_gene: NA
len: 13
v_gene: TRBV7-2
abundance: NA
CDR3nt: TGTGCCAGCAGCTTAGGCCCCGCAGATACGCAGTATTTT
CDR3aa: CASSLGPADTQYF

j_gene: TRBJ1-6
d_gene: TRBD1
len: 18
v_gene: TRBV7-6
abundance: NA
CDR3nt: TGTGCCAGCAGCGCCTACCGGGACAGGGGGCAACTTGGTTCACCCCTCCACTTT
CDR3aa: CASSAYRDRGQLGSPLHF

j_gene: TRBJ2-3
d_gene: NA
len: 13
v_gene: TRBV9
abundance: many
CDR3nt: TGTGCCAGCAGCGTCCTCAAGTCTGATACGCAGTATTTT
CDR3aa: CASSVLKSDTQYF

j_gene: TRBJ1-1
d_gene: TRBD1
len: 14
v_gene: TRBV29-1
abundance: many
CDR3nt: TGCAGCGTTGAAAGACAGGGGAGGTCGACTGAAGCTTTCTTT
CDR3aa: CSVERQGRSTEAFF

j_gene: TRBJ2-1
d_gene: NA
len: 15
v_gene: TRBV11-3
abundance: many
CDR3nt: TGTGCCAGCAGCTTAGAGGCTAGCAGATACAATGAGCAGTTCTTC
CDR3aa: CASSLEASRYNEQFF

j_gene: TRBJ1-1
d_gene: TRBD1
len: 15
v_gene: TRBV5-5
abundance: few
CDR3nt: TGTGCCAGCAGCCCGTGGTGGGGACAGACCGCTGAAGCTTTCTTT
CDR3aa: CASSPWWGQTAEAFF

j_gene: TRBJ2-7
d_gene: TRBD2
len: 17
v_gene: TRBV5-1
abundance: NA
CDR3nt: TGCGCCAGCAGCTTATCTAGCGGGAGCCCCATCTCCTACGAGCAGTACTTC
CDR3aa: CASSLSSGSPISYEQYF

j_gene: TRBJ1-2
d_gene: TRBD1
len: 14
v_gene: TRBV7-9
abundance: many
CDR3nt: TGTGCCAGCAGCTTCTGGACAGGGGAGCATGGCTACACCTTC
CDR3aa: CASSFWTGEHGYTF

j_gene: TRBJ2-7
d_gene: NA
len: 15
v_gene: TRBV20-1
abundance: many
CDR3nt: TGCAGTGCTAGAGATCGGTGGGGGATGACCTACGAGCAGTACTTC
CDR3aa: CSARDRWGMTYEQYF

j_gene: TRBJ1-5
d_gene: NA
len: 13
v_gene: TRBV20-1
abundance: NA
CDR3nt: TGCAGTGCTGGGGGGCAGTTCAATCAGCCCCAGCATTTT
CDR3aa: CSAGGQFNQPQHF

j_gene: TRBJ2-3
d_gene: NA
len: 15
v_gene: TRBV7-3
abundance: NA
CDR3nt: TGTGTCGGCAGCTTAGGGGGGACCACACCAGATACGCAGTATTTT
CDR3aa: CVGSLGGTTPDTQYF